Presented here are 13 T cell receptor beta chains from one specimen sequenced in a study of PD-1 blockade in classical Hodgkin lymphoma. Repertoires were generated with immunoSEQ multiplex PCR, while TCRdb's copy carries only in-frame clones and drops some. This table has 10,000 or so clones, about nine tenths appearing once. Time point noted: newly diagnosed, previously untreated cHL patient sample. Thawed PBMCs were subjected to magnetic negative selection, which yielded isolated CD8+ T cells. The sample was CD8+ T cells from blood. The source is a human donor with classical Hodgkin lymphoma.

This chain uses TRBV7-8 with TRBJ1-4, with D perhaps TRBD1 (6 bases). Trimming left V 4 bases short and J 0 bases short, with 27 bases between. Per germline, CDR1 SGHVS and CDR2 FQNEAQ. The CDR3 runs to 21 residues. The CDR3 sequence is CASSSDARDRTQSATNEKLFF. The DNA for the CDR3 is TGTGCCAGCAGCTCAGACGCTCGAGACAGGACCCAAAGCGCAACTAATGAAAAACTGTTTTTT.

This clone was detected once. This CDR3 reads CASSLAWTVLNTEAFF. The CDR3 bases are TGTGCCAGCAGCTTAGCGTGGACAGTATTGAACACTGAAGCTTTCTTT. This chain links TRBV7-9 with TRBJ1-1, with D possibly being TRBD1 (6 bases). This CDR3 has 16 amino acids. Germline V lookup: CDR1 SEHNR, CDR2 FQNEAQ (reference sequence). The germline V and J ends were trimmed by 0 bases and 0 bases, with 11 bases remaining between them.

The gene calls are TRBV7-8 and TRBJ2-5, with 11 bases that match TRBD2. Germline lookup yields CDR1 SGHVS and CDR2 FQNEAQ. The J segment lost 5 bases and the V segment lost 4 bases, leaving 21 bases of the junction unmatched. This CDR3 comprises 20 residues. DNA of the CDR3: TGTGCCAGCAGCTATGGTATAGCGGGGGGGCCTCAAATACCGGGGGAGACCCAGTACTTC. Translation gives CASSYGIAGGPQIPGETQYF.

The V and J genes are TRBV6-4 and TRBJ2-3, with 9 nucleotides matching TRBD2. Trimming took 4 bases from V and 0 from J; bases not matched to a gene: 5. The CDR3 contains 16 residues. Germline V gene sequence: CDR1 MRHNA, CDR2 SNTAGT. The CDR3 DNA reads as TGTGCCAGCAGTGGGGAGAGCGGGGGGAGCACAGATACGCAGTATTTT. Its protein is CASSGESGGSTDTQYF.

V usage is TRBV5-6 and J usage is TRBJ1-5; maybe TRBD1 (5 bases). Germline CDR1 SGHDT, CDR2 YYEEEE. Trimming cost V 4 bases and J 0 bases, with 20 bases left between them. The CDR3 sequence is 18 residues long. The CDR3 protein is CASSHRGGTGNSNQPQHF. The CDR3 nucleotides are TGTGCCAGCAGCCACCGCGGGGGAACAGGAAATAGCAATCAGCCCCAGCATTTT.

V and J are TRBV7-8 and TRBJ2-1, with D possibly TRBD2 on 7 matching bases. Germline V gene lookup returns CDR1 SGHVS and CDR2 FQNEAQ. Trimming took 2 bases from V and 5 from J, leaving 13 bases between them. This CDR3 comprises 15 residues. For the CDR3, the DNA is TGTGCCAGCAGCTTAAATGCGGGGGCCAACAATGAGCAGTTCTTC. As protein: CASSLNAGANNEQFF.

This clone occurred a few times. The junction departs from the called germline gene at one end, perhaps through a read error. The chain has TRBV11-3 and TRBJ1-1; 7 bases fit TRBD1. CDR1 and CDR2 (germline): SGHNT, YENEEA. The CDR3 loop spans 13 amino acids. DNA for the CDR3: TGTGCCAGCAGCCACCCGAGGGGGCCGTATGACGTCTTT. Translated: CASSHPRGPYDVF. Based on the CDR3 plus reference TRBV11-3 and TRBJ1-1, the full variable domain is EAGVVQSPRYKIIEKKQPVAFWCNPISGHNTLYWYLQNLGQGPELLIRYENEEAVDDSQLPKDRFSAERLKGVDSTLKIQPAELGDSAVYLCASSHPRGPYDVFGQGTRLTVV.

The chain couples TRBV7-8 to TRBJ2-3; 11 bases line up with TRBD1. The CDR3 is 16 residues long. V shed 5 bases and J 7 bases; nucleotides not matched to a gene: 11. Germline CDR1 is SGHVS and CDR2 is FQNEAQ. CDR3 region: CASSPPDRGRRYTQYF. The CDR3 DNA sequence: TGTGCCAGCAGCCCCCCGGACAGGGGGCGTCGGTATACGCAGTATTTT. The full variable domain, rest sourced from reference TRBV7-8 and TRBJ2-3, is GAGVSQSPRYKVAKRGQDVALRCDPISGHVSLFWYQQALGQGPEFLTYFQNEAQLDKSGLPSDRFFAERPEGSVSTLKIQRTQQEDSAVYLCASSPPDRGRRYTQYFGPGTRLTVL.

The chain joins TRBV6-5 to TRBJ2-7; TRBD1 matches at 7 bases. The CDR3 extends over 14 amino acids. Trimming removed 2 bases from V and 0 bases from J; junction bases left unmatched: 1. Germline CDR1 and CDR2: MNHEY and SVGAGI. In DNA form, the CDR3 reads TGTGCCAGCAGTTACGGGACAGCCTCCTACGAGCAGTACTTC. Amino acid sequence: CASSYGTASYEQYF.

The DNA of the CDR3 is TGTGCCAGCAGCCTCGGGGGGCCTCGCGGCTACACCTTC. Translated, it gives CASSLGGPRGYTF. The rearrangement uses TRBV9 and TRBJ1-2; D perhaps matches TRBD1 (6 bases). The CDR3 extends over 13 amino acids. The V and J ends lost 4 bases and 8 bases respectively, with 15 bases between them. Germline loops: CDR1 SGDLS, CDR2 YYNGEE. Supplemented by reference TRBV9 and TRBJ1-2, the full variable domain reads DSGVTQTPKHLITATGQRVTLRCSPRSGDLSVYWYQQSLDQGLQFLIQYYNGEERAKGNILERFSAQQFPDLHSELNLSSLELGDSALYFCASSLGGPRGYTFGSGTRLTVV.

The gene calls are TRBV27 and TRBJ2-3; D might be TRBD1 (5 bases). Trimming took off 3 bases at V and 5 bases at J, with 12 bases between the two ends. CDR1 MNHEY and CDR2 SMNVEV come from the germline V gene (reference sequence). This CDR3 comprises 14 residues. The CDR3: CASSFPGLEDTQYF. Written as DNA, the CDR3 is TGTGCCAGCAGTTTCCCAGGGTTGGAAGATACGCAGTATTTT.

This clone has just one count. The chain joins TRBV4-3 to TRBJ1-5, with D unclear. Germline CDR1 and CDR2: LGHNA and YSLEER. This CDR3 is 16 amino acids long. The V and J ends lost 0 bases and 2 bases respectively, with 11 bases between them. The CDR3 here is CASSQDLAAGNQPQHF. In nucleotides, the CDR3 is TGCGCCAGCAGCCAAGATCTGGCAGCGGGCAATCAGCCCCAGCATTTT.

This chain uses TRBV25-1 with TRBJ1-3; no definite D call. CDR1 and CDR2 (germline): MGHDK, SYGVNS. Deletions cut 1 base from V and 1 base from J, with 5 bases between. This CDR3 is built from 14 residues. As DNA, the CDR3 is TGTGCCAGCAGTGAATCTGTTTCTGGAAACACCATATATTTT. Its translation: CASSESVSGNTIYF.